A single T cell receptor (beta chain) is shown here with its context. What it binds is unknown. The entry originates in a study of response to subunit inactivated influenza vaccine. Notes on the study in general: After each seasonal influenza vaccination, few new T cells are recruited, the authors suggested.

TCRdb reprocessed the RT-PCR reads via MiXCR and lists one record per CDR3 protein. The profile shows 860,000 or so distinct CDR3 sequences, around 20% of them singletons. The CDR3 is 18 residues long. V shed 3 bases and J shed 4 bases, with 25 bases lying between them. The sequences come from PBMCs from blood, collected roughly 5 days after vaccination. This TCR was sampled from a man aged 50 to 60 who received an inactivated influenza vaccine. The J gene is TRBJ2-7, the V gene TRBV12-3 or TRBV12-4; tentatively, D is TRBD1 or TRBD2 (5 bases each). CDR3 in amino acids: CASSFVSLLGAAQYEQYF. DNA of the CDR3: TGTGCCAGCAGTTTCGTAAGCCTACTAGGGGCCGCCCAGTACGAGCAGTACTTC.